This T cell receptor (beta chain) was captured by sequencing in a study of post-analysis software for immune sequencing data. General study results and limits: Clustering by F measure revealed strong co-clustering among samples prepared together in one batch.

The TCR beta cDNA libraries carried unique molecular identifiers. MiXCR, applied by TCRdb to the PCR reads, yields one record per CDR3 protein. The table records about 770,000 distinct CDR3 sequences, roughly 46% of them present only once. As to this clonotype: Its antigen is undetermined.

The source material was blood. The TCR originated in a girl aged 5 to 17 with multiple sclerosis.

CDR3 nucleotide sequence: TGTGCCAGCAGCGAAGGGACTAGCGGGAGAGATACGCAGTATTTT. The encoded protein is CASSEGTSGRDTQYF. The V call is TRBV28, the J call TRBJ2-3, with 14 nucleotides matching TRBD2. CDR3 length equals 15 residues. The V gene's germline CDR1 is MDHEN and CDR2 SYDVKM. The V and J ends lost 6 bases and 5 bases, in that order; junction bases with no gene match: 4.